This TCR beta chain originates from a study of T cell responses to AZD1222 COVID-19 vaccine. This clone was seen just once. Antigen unknown. General observations from the study: The study sampled repertoires only after the peak T cell response.

The assay was immunoSEQ multiplex PCR, and TCRdb's table has in-frame clones only and misses some. The sample contains 100,000 to 120,000 clones, 88% of which appear only once. The clonotype was recovered from an adult in good health. The sample here was peripheral blood, taken on day 0 of AZD1222 vaccination.

The CDR3 region is CASSPGRGASDGYTF. The CDR3 region has the DNA TGTGCCAGCAGCCCCGGTAGGGGGGCGAGTGATGGCTACACCTTC. The chain recombines TRBV4-2 with TRBJ1-2; maybe TRBD1 (6 bases). The CDR3 sequence is 15 residues long. V lost 4 bases to trimming and J lost 6 bases, with 18 bases between them. Germline CDR1 reads LGHNA; CDR2 reads YNFKEQ.